This TCR beta chain was sequenced in a study of memory CD4+ T cells and cytomegalovirus serostatus. For the study at large: Of the healthy Belgian adults, several were CMV seropositive and 24 seronegative.

Only in-frame clones appear in the TCRdb table, and some are missing; sequencing was by immunoSEQ multiplex PCR. The sample has about 75,000 clones; just under 80% are singletons. The sort gate was single viable CD3+CD4+CD8-CD45RO+ cells for memory CD4+ T cells. The CDR3 runs 13 residues. Per germline, CDR1 SSHAT and CDR2 FNYEAQ (reference sequence). As to this clone: At one of its ends the junction is not consistent with the germline gene, which may arise from a read error.

The chain has TRBV7-7 and TRBJ2-2; no definite D call. The clonotype comes from an adult in good health and CMV-seropositive. What was sequenced was memory CD4+ T cells from blood. Written as DNA, the CDR3 is TGTGCTAGCAGCTCTCGATTGACCGGGGAGCTGTTTTTT. It specifies CASSSRLTGELFF.